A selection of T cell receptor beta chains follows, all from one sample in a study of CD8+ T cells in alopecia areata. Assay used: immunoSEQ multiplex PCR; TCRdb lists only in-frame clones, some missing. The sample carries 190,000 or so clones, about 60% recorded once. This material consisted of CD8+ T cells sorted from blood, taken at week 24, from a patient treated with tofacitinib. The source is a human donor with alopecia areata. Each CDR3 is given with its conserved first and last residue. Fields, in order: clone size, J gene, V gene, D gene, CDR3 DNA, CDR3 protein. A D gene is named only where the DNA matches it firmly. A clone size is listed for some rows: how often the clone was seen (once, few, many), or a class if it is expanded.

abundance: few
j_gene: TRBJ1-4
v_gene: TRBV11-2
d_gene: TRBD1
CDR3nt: TGTGCCAGCAGCTTATACGTACAGGGGGATCGCGAAAAACTGTTTTTT
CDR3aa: CASSLYVQGDREKLFF

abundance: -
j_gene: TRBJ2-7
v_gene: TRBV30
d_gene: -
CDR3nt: TGTGCCTGGGGGCCCTCCTACGAGCAGTACTTC
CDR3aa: CAWGPSYEQYF

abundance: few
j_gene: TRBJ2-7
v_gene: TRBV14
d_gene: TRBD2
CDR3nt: TGTGCCAGCAGCCAAGCTAGCGGGGGGGCTGGCGAGCAGTACTTC
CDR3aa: CASSQASGGAGEQYF

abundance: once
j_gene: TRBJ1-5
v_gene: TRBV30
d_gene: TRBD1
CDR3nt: TGTGCCTGGACCGAACCGGACAGGAGAGGCCAGCCCCAGCATTTT
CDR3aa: CAWTEPDRRGQPQHF

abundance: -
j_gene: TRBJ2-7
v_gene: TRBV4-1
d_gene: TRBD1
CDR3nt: TGCGCCAGCAGCCCAACACAGGGGGCCTACGAGCAGTACTTC
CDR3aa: CASSPTQGAYEQYF

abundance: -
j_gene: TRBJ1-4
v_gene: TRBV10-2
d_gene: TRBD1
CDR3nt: TGCGCCAGCAGTGAGCCGCGGGACAGGGAGAGGGAAAAACTGTTTTTT
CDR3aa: CASSEPRDREREKLFF

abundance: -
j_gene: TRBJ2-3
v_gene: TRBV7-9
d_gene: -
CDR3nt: TGTGCCAGCAGCTCGCGGGACACTAGGACAGATACGCAGTATTTT
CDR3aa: CASSSRDTRTDTQYF

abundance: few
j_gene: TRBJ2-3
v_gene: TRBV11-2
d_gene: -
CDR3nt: TGTGCCAGCAGCTTATCGGGTAGCACAGATACGCAGTATTTT
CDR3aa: CASSLSGSTDTQYF

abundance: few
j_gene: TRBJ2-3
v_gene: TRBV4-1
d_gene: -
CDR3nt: TGCGCCAGCAGCGCTGGGCACCGCACAGATACGCAGTATTTT
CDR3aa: CASSAGHRTDTQYF

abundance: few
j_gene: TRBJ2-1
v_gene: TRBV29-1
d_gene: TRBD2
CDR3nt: TGCAGCGTCACTAGCGGGAGGAACTACAATGAGCAGTTCTTC
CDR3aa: CSVTSGRNYNEQFF

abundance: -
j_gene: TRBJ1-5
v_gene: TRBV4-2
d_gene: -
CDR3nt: TGTGCCAGCAGCCAAGATGGGTCTGGCCAGCCCCAGCATTTT
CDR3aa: CASSQDGSGQPQHF

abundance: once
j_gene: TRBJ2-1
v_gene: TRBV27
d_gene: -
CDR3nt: TGTGCCAGCAGTTTATCGGGTCGTCTCAATGAGCAGTTCTTC
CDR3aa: CASSLSGRLNEQFF

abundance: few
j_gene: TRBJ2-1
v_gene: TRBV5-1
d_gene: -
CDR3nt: TGCGCCAGCAGCTTCTGGGACGGCTCTAGCTCCTACAATGAGCAGTTCTTC
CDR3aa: CASSFWDGSSSYNEQFF

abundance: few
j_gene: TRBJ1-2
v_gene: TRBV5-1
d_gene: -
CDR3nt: TGCGCCAGCAGCCCTATACAGGAGGGCAACTATGGCTACACCTTC
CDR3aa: CASSPIQEGNYGYTF

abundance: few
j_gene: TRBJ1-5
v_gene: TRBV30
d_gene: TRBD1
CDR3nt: TGTGCCTGGACAGGGGGGAGCAATCAGCCCCAGCATTTT
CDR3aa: CAWTGGSNQPQHF

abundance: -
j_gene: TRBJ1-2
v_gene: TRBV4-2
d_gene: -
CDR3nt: TGTGCCAGCTGGGGAAGGATCGCATCGCTTCAATCGGGCTATGGCTACACCTTC
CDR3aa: CASWGRIASLQSGYGYTF

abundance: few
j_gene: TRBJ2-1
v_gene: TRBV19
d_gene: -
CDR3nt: TGTGCCAGTAGCGGCAGGGGCGCTGGCAATGAGCAGTTCTTC
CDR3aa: CASSGRGAGNEQFF

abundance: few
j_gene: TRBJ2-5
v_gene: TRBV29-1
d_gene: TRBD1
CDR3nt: TGCAGCGTTGAAGACCCCGACAGGGCCGAGACCCAGTACTTC
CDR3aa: CSVEDPDRAETQYF

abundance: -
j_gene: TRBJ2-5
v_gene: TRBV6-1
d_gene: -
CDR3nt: TGTGCCAGCAGTGAAGGCGGGTACGGAAACCAAGAGACCCAGTACTTC
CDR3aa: CASSEGGYGNQETQYF

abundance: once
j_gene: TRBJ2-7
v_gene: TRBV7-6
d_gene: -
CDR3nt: TGTGCCAGCAGCTCGTCCTTGGGAAACGAGCAGTACTTC
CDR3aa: CASSSSLGNEQYF

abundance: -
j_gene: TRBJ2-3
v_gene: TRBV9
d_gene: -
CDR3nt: TGTGCCAGCAGCGATCCGGTAGGCACAGATACGCAGTATTTT
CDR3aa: CASSDPVGTDTQYF

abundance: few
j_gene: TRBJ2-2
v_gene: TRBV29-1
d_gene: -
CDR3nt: TGCAGCGTTGAGGCCGGGACGGCGAACACCGGGGAGCTGTTTTTT
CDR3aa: CSVEAGTANTGELFF

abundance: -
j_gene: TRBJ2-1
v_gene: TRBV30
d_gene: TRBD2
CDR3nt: TGTGCCTGGTACTATGCGGCGGGGGGCCACAATGAGCAGTTCTTC
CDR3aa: CAWYYAAGGHNEQFF

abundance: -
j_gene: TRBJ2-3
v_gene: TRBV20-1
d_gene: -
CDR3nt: TGCAGTGCGGATACGCAGTATTTT
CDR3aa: CSADTQYF

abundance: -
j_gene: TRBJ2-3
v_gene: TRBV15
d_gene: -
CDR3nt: TGTGCCACCAGCAGAGTAGGACACACAGATACGCAGTATTTT
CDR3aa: CATSRVGHTDTQYF

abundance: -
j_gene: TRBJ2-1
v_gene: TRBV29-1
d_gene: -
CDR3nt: TGCAGCGTCCCGACCTACAATGAGCAGTTCTTC
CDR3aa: CSVPTYNEQFF

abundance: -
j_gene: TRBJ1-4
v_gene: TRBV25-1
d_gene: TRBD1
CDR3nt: TGTGCCAGCAGTCCCGTCCGGGACAGGGTTTCGAAACTGTTTTTT
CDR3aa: CASSPVRDRVSKLFF

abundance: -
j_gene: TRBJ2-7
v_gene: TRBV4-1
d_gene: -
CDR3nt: TGCGCCAGCAGCCAAAGGGCTGCGGACCAGTACGAGCAGTACTTC
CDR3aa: CASSQRAADQYEQYF

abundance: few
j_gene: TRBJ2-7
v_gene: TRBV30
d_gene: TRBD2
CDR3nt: TGTGCCTGGAGTGCGGGGGGAACCTACGAGCAGTACTTC
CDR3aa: CAWSAGGTYEQYF

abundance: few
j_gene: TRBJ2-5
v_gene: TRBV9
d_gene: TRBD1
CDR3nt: TGTGCCAGCAGCTTCCGGGACAGGGGGCGAGGGACCCAGTACTTC
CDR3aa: CASSFRDRGRGTQYF

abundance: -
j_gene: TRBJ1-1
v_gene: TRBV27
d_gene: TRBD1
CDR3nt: TGTGCCAGCAGTTTAGTGGGCAGGGGGCGGAGGAACACTGAAGCTTTCTTT
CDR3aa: CASSLVGRGRRNTEAFF

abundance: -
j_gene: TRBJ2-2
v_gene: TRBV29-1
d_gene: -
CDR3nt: TGCAGCGTTGTAGGAAAAAACACCGGGGAGCTGTTTTTT
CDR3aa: CSVVGKNTGELFF

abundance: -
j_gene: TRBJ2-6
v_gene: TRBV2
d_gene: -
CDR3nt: TGTGTCTCGATGGGCCACGGGTCTGGGGCCAACGTCCTGACTTTC
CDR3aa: CVSMGHGSGANVLTF

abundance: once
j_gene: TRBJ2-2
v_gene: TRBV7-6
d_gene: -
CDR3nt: TGTGCCAGCAGCCTCCCGACCGGGGAGCTGTTTTTT
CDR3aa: CASSLPTGELFF

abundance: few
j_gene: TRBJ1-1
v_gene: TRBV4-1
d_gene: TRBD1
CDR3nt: TGCGCCAGCAGCAAGACAGGGGATGGAAACACTGAAGCTTTCTTT
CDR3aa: CASSKTGDGNTEAFF

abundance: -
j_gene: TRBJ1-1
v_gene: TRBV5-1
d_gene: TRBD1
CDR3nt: TGCGCCAGTGGGACAGGCGAGACTGAAGCTTTCTTT
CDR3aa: CASGTGETEAFF

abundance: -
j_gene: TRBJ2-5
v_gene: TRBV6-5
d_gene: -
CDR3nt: TGTGCCAGCAGTTCGAAACTCTCAACAAAAGAAGAGACCCAGTACTTC
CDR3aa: CASSSKLSTKEETQYF

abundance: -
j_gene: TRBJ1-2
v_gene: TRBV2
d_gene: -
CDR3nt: TGTGCCAGCCTCCCAGGAAACTATGGCTACACCTTC
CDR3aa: CASLPGNYGYTF

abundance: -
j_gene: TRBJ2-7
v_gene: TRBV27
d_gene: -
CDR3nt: TGTGCCAGCAGTTTTTCGGGGGTACGCGAGCAGTACTTC
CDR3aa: CASSFSGVREQYF

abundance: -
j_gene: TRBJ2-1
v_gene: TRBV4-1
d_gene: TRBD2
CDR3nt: TGCGCCAGCAGCCACGGACTAGCGGGGGTTGGTGAGCAGTTCTTC
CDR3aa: CASSHGLAGVGEQFF

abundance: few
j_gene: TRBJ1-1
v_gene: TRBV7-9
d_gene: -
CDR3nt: TGTGCCAGCAGCTCCTCGGACGGAGAAGCTTTCTTT
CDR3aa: CASSSSDGEAFF

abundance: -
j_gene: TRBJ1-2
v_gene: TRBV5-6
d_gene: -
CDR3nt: TGTGCCAGCGCCGGGGAGCTCTATGGCTACACCTTC
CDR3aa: CASAGELYGYTF

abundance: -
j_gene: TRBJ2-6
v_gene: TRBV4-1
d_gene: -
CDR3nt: TGCGCCAGCAGCCATCAAGGAGTCTCCACTGGGGCCAACGTCCTGACTTTC
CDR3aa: CASSHQGVSTGANVLTF

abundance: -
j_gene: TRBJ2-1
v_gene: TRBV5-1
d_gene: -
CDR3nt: TGCGCCAGCAGCTTACATCGCGGGAAGTCGATCAATGAGCAGTTCTTC
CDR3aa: CASSLHRGKSINEQFF

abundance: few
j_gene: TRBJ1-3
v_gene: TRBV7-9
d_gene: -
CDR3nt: TGTGCCAGCAGTCGCTCTGGAAACACCATATATTTT
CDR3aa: CASSRSGNTIYF

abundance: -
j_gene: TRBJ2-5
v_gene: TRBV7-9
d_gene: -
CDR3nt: TGTGCCAGCAGCTTACCGGTCTCCCAAGAGACCCAGTACTTC
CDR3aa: CASSLPVSQETQYF

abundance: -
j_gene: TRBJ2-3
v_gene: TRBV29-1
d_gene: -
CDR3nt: TGCAGCGTTGTGTCGACAGGAGGACCACTAGTGCAGTATTTT
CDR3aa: CSVVSTGGPLVQYF

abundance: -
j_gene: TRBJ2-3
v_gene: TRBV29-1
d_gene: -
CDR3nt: TGCAGCGTTGATAGCCGTGTTAATTACACAGATACGCAGTATTTT
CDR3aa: CSVDSRVNYTDTQYF

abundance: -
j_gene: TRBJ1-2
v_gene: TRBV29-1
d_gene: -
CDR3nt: TGCAGCGTTGAATGGGAGGGGCAGATCTATGGCTACACCTTC
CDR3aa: CSVEWEGQIYGYTF

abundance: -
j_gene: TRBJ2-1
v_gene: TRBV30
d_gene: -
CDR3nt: TGTGCCTCACTGCCCGGGGCCTTAAATGAGCAGTTCTTC
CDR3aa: CASLPGALNEQFF

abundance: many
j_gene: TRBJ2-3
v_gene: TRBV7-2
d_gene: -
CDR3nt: TGTGCCAGCAGAATCGGGGCGTCCGGCACAGATACGCAGTATTTT
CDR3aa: CASRIGASGTDTQYF

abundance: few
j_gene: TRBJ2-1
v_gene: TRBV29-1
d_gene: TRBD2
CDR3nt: TGCAGCGTCACCGGGACTAGCGGGGTCTCCTACAATGAGCAGTTCTTC
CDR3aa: CSVTGTSGVSYNEQFF

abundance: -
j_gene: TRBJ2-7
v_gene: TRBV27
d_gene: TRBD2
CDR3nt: TGTGCCAGCAGTCTAGCGGGAACCTCCTACGAGCAGTACTTC
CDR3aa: CASSLAGTSYEQYF

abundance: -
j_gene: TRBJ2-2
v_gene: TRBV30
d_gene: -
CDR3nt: TGTGCCTGGAGTGCGGGGAACACCGGGGAGCTGTTTTTT
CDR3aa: CAWSAGNTGELFF

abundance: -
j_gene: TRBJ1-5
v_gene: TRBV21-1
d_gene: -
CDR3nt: TGTGCCAGCAGCAAGAACAGCCACAATCAGCCCCAGCATTTT
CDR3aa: CASSKNSHNQPQHF